Detailed here is one T cell receptor beta chain. These data come from a study of cytomegalovirus exposure and HLA in healthy donors. Trimming removed 5 bases from V and 0 bases from J, with 13 bases in between. Germline lookup yields CDR1 SGHVS and CDR2 FNYEAQ. The CDR3 sequence is 15 residues long. PCR involved 60 Vbeta and 13 Jbeta primers. This table comes from immunoSEQ multiplex PCR, and its TCRdb copy is limited to in-frame clones, with some not included. The sample includes 150,000 or so clones, 65% to 75% seen only once; the top ten take roughly 2.8%. This clonotype originated in a man in his late teens or twenties in good health and CMV-seronegative. The material sequenced was PBMCs. This chain connects TRBV7-6 to TRBJ1-1; D is perhaps TRBD1 (5 bases). The CDR3: CASSPMTAMNTEAFF. The CDR3 DNA is TGTGCCAGCAGCCCGATGACAGCCATGAACACTGAAGCTTTCTTT.